These T cell receptor beta chains were read from a single sample in a study of technical replicates of blood from a few donors. Sequenced by immunoSEQ multiplex PCR; TCRdb stores in-frame clones only, minus some. Altogether some 76,000 clones are present, under 95% being singletons, with the ten largest covering over 0.35%. Material: T cells isolated from PBMCs. The receptors were sampled from a human donor in good health. Both conserved end residues are part of each CDR3. Each record gives: D gene, clone size, V gene, J gene, CDR3 DNA, CDR3 protein. D genes are given only for firm matches. Clone size appears in some rows only: once, few, many, or a class for an expanded clone.

d_call: TRBD1
clone_size: few
v_call: TRBV16
j_call: TRBJ1-5
cdr3_nt: TGTGCCAGCAGCCAGAACCGGGACAGTACTAATCAGCCCCAGCATTTT
cdr3_aa: CASSQNRDSTNQPQHF

d_call: TRBD1
clone_size: -
v_call: TRBV27
j_call: TRBJ1-6
cdr3_nt: TGTGCCAGCCACTGGGGACAGGGGGCCTCCTATAATTCACCCCTCCACTTT
cdr3_aa: CASHWGQGASYNSPLHF

d_call: -
clone_size: -
v_call: TRBV6-5
j_call: TRBJ2-2
cdr3_nt: TGTGCCAGCAGTTCTCAGGTCACCGGGGAGCTGTTTTTT
cdr3_aa: CASSSQVTGELFF

d_call: TRBD2
clone_size: -
v_call: TRBV27
j_call: TRBJ2-1
cdr3_nt: TGTGCCAGCAGTTGGACTAGCGGGTATAATGAGCAGTTCTTC
cdr3_aa: CASSWTSGYNEQFF

d_call: TRBD1
clone_size: -
v_call: TRBV4-2
j_call: TRBJ1-4
cdr3_nt: TGTGCCAGCAGCCAAGGACAGGGTAATGAAAAACTGTTTTTT
cdr3_aa: CASSQGQGNEKLFF

d_call: TRBD1
clone_size: -
v_call: TRBV27
j_call: TRBJ2-7
cdr3_nt: TGTGCCAGCAGTATCCGGGCTAGGGACAGGGCGTGGGGCGAGCAGTACTTC
cdr3_aa: CASSIRARDRAWGEQYF

d_call: TRBD1
clone_size: -
v_call: TRBV10-3
j_call: TRBJ2-7
cdr3_nt: TGTGCCATCAGGGACAGGGTGTCCTACGAGCAGTACTTC
cdr3_aa: CAIRDRVSYEQYF

d_call: TRBD2
clone_size: -
v_call: TRBV4-1
j_call: TRBJ2-3
cdr3_nt: TGCGCCAGCAGCCAAGAAGGAACTAGCGGGAGGTCAGATACGCAGTATTTT
cdr3_aa: CASSQEGTSGRSDTQYF

d_call: TRBD2
clone_size: -
v_call: TRBV6-1
j_call: TRBJ2-7
cdr3_nt: TGTGCCAGCAGTGAACCGTCGGGGAGGGCAGAAGTTAGCGAGCAGTACTTC
cdr3_aa: CASSEPSGRAEVSEQYF

d_call: -
clone_size: once
v_call: TRBV5-1
j_call: TRBJ1-5
cdr3_nt: TGCGCCAGCAGCTTGTACGGAATTGACTTAGATCAGCCCCAGCATTTT
cdr3_aa: CASSLYGIDLDQPQHF

d_call: TRBD1
clone_size: -
v_call: TRBV30
j_call: TRBJ2-6
cdr3_nt: TGTGCCTGGAGCCAAAAGGACAGGGGGGTGAGGGCCAACGTCCTGACTTTC
cdr3_aa: CAWSQKDRGVRANVLTF

d_call: TRBD2
clone_size: -
v_call: TRBV5-1
j_call: TRBJ2-7
cdr3_nt: TGCGCCAGCAGCTTGTCAGGGAGCGGGAGAGTCTACGAGCAGTACTTC
cdr3_aa: CASSLSGSGRVYEQYF

d_call: -
clone_size: once
v_call: TRBV19
j_call: TRBJ2-1
cdr3_nt: TGTGCCAGTAGTAGCACTAGCAATGAGCAGTTCTTC
cdr3_aa: CASSSTSNEQFF

d_call: TRBD2
clone_size: -
v_call: TRBV7-9
j_call: TRBJ2-3
cdr3_nt: TGTGCCGGGAGGGGACTAGCGTTTAATACGCAGTATTTT
cdr3_aa: CAGRGLAFNTQYF

d_call: TRBD1
clone_size: -
v_call: TRBV30
j_call: TRBJ1-2
cdr3_nt: TGTGCCTGGAGTGTATTAGACTGGCAGGGGGGCTATGGCTACACCTTC
cdr3_aa: CAWSVLDWQGGYGYTF

d_call: TRBD2
clone_size: -
v_call: TRBV5-4
j_call: TRBJ2-7
cdr3_nt: TGTGCCAGCAGCTTGGATCCGCGGGAGGCAAACGAGCAGTACTTC
cdr3_aa: CASSLDPREANEQYF

d_call: TRBD2
clone_size: -
v_call: TRBV4-1
j_call: TRBJ2-3
cdr3_nt: TGCGCCAGCAGCCGGTACGGACTAGCGAGCACAGATACGCAGTATTTT
cdr3_aa: CASSRYGLASTDTQYF

d_call: -
clone_size: -
v_call: TRBV4-2
j_call: TRBJ1-5
cdr3_nt: TGTGCCAGCAGCCAAGAGAGGTATAGCAATCAGCCCCAGCATTTT
cdr3_aa: CASSQERYSNQPQHF

d_call: TRBD1
clone_size: once
v_call: TRBV5-1
j_call: TRBJ2-3
cdr3_nt: TGCGCCAGCAGCTCCGATAAGGGGGCAACAGATACGCAGTATTTT
cdr3_aa: CASSSDKGATDTQYF

d_call: TRBD1
clone_size: -
v_call: TRBV5-5
j_call: TRBJ1-5
cdr3_nt: TGTGCCAGCAGCCGACAGGGGGAGAGCAATCAGCCCCAGCATTTT
cdr3_aa: CASSRQGESNQPQHF

d_call: -
clone_size: once
v_call: TRBV25-1
j_call: TRBJ1-2
cdr3_nt: TGTGCCAGCAGGACAGGATCAAATGGCTACACCTTC
cdr3_aa: CASRTGSNGYTF

d_call: -
clone_size: -
v_call: TRBV5-1
j_call: TRBJ2-7
cdr3_nt: TGCGCCAGTAATGAGCAGGGTTCCTACGAGCAGTACTTC
cdr3_aa: CASNEQGSYEQYF

d_call: TRBD2
clone_size: -
v_call: TRBV7-2
j_call: TRBJ2-1
cdr3_nt: TGTGCCAGCAGCCCTAGAGAGCGGGAGTTCGGCAATGAGCAGTTCTTC
cdr3_aa: CASSPREREFGNEQFF

d_call: TRBD1
clone_size: -
v_call: TRBV11-2
j_call: TRBJ2-2
cdr3_nt: TGTGCCAGCAGCTTATTCAGGGGGCAGGCCGGGGAGCTGTTTTTT
cdr3_aa: CASSLFRGQAGELFF

d_call: -
clone_size: -
v_call: TRBV4-3
j_call: TRBJ2-3
cdr3_nt: TGCGCCAGCAGCCAAGATTTCTGGGGACAGGGGTTCGGCGGGAGGGCCACAGATACGCAGTATTTT
cdr3_aa: CASSQDFWGQGFGGRATDTQYF

d_call: -
clone_size: -
v_call: TRBV6-5
j_call: TRBJ1-5
cdr3_nt: TGTGCCAGCAGTTACCTTCAGGGCCAGCCCCAGCATTTT
cdr3_aa: CASSYLQGQPQHF

d_call: -
clone_size: -
v_call: TRBV9
j_call: TRBJ2-5
cdr3_nt: TGTGCCAGCAGCCCTATGTACCAAGAGACCCAGTACTTC
cdr3_aa: CASSPMYQETQYF